Below are 9 T cell receptor beta chains sequenced from a single sample in a study of blood T cell repertoires in COVID-19. Using immunoSEQ multiplex PCR, the repertoire was profiled, and TCRdb retains in-frame clones only, with some absent. The repertoire holds fewer than 250,000 clones, with approximately 80% as singletons. Sequencing used peripheral blood. The source of these receptors is an elderly woman with acute or convalescent COVID-19.

The rearrangement links TRBV6-5 to TRBJ2-1, with D uncertain. V was trimmed by 7 bases and J by 5 bases, leaving 12 bases between them. The germline V gene has CDR1 MNHEY and CDR2 SVGAGI. This CDR3 contains 13 residues. CDR3 sequence: CASTTLGNNEQFF. CDR3 nucleotides: TGTGCCAGCACGACACTTGGAAACAATGAGCAGTTCTTC.

The CDR3 region has the DNA TGTGCCAGCAGCCCGCGGACTAGCGGGGGAACAGATACGCAGTATTTT. Amino acid sequence: CASSPRTSGGTDTQYF. The J gene is TRBJ2-3, the V gene TRBV7-6; 13 bases agree with TRBD2. The CDR3 is 16 amino acids. The junction had 5 bases not matched to a gene; V was cut back by 5 bases and J by 3 bases. The germline V gene has CDR1 SGHVS and CDR2 FNYEAQ.

The chain combines TRBV5-1 with TRBJ1-1; D is unclear. Germline-derived CDR1 and CDR2 are SGHRS and YFSETQ. The V and J ends lost 4 bases and 1 base respectively, with 11 bases between them. The CDR3 consists of 14 residues. CDR3 coding DNA: TGCGCCAGCAGCGTCAGACACGCGAACACTGAAGCTTTCTTT. Its translation is CASSVRHANTEAFF. Using reference TRBV5-1 and TRBJ1-1 for the parts outside the CDR3, the full variable domain is KAGVTQTPRYLIKTRGQQVTLSCSPISGHRSVSWYQQTPGQGLQFLFEYFSETQRNKGNFPGRFSGRQFSNSRSEMNVSTLELGDSALYLCASSVRHANTEAFFGQGTRLTVV.

The CDR3 spells CASSLVYSGANVLTF. CDR3 coding DNA: TGTGCCAGCAGCTTAGTCTACTCTGGGGCCAACGTCCTGACTTTC. V usage is TRBV7-9 and J usage is TRBJ2-6; D unclear. Germline V gene lookup returns CDR1 SEHNR and CDR2 FQNEAQ (reference sequence). CDR3 size: 15 residues. V was clipped by 1 base and J by 0 bases, with 4 bases between them.

V is TRBV6-4 and J is TRBJ1-1; D gene ambiguous. The germline V gene encodes CDR1 MRHNA and CDR2 SNTAGT. Trimming cost V 5 bases and J 1 base, with 8 bases left between them. This CDR3 is built from 13 residues. CDR3 sequence (DNA): TGTGCCAGCAGTAACGCAGGGAACACTGAAGCTTTCTTT. This codes for CASSNAGNTEAFF.

This chain links TRBV21-1 with TRBJ2-7; TRBD2 reflects the table's D call only, with no check against the DNA. TRBV21-1 is a recognized pseudogene. The CDR3 has 18 amino acids. The CDR3 region is CASIRGKGASGDSYEQYF. CDR3 coding DNA: TGTGCCAGCATTAGAGGAAAAGGGGCTAGCGGTGACTCCTACGAGCAGTACTTC.

This chain uses TRBV10-3 with TRBJ1-6, with a tentative D call TRBD1 (6 bases). This CDR3 spans 15 amino acids. V was trimmed by 3 bases and J by 5 bases, leaving 11 bases between them. Germline lookup yields CDR1 ENHRY and CDR2 SYGVKD. In nucleotides, the CDR3 is TGTGCCATCAGTGATCAGGCAGGGGATAATTCACCCCTCCACTTT. This gives the protein CAISDQAGDNSPLHF.

There are a few counts of this clone. The chain links TRBV5-4 to TRBJ1-3, with TRBD1 identical over 8 bases. V trimming: 0 bases; J trimming: 5 bases; junction bases outside the gene matches: 7. CDR3 size: 16 residues. Germline CDR1 is SGHNT and CDR2 is YYREEE (reference sequence). In DNA form, the CDR3 reads TGTGCCAGCAGCTTGGGACAGGGGTTCAATCGAAACACCATATATTTT. This codes for CASSLGQGFNRNTIYF.

This clone showed up just once. The chain employs TRBV5-4 and TRBJ2-4; 12 bases line up with TRBD1. Per the germline V gene, CDR1 is SGHNT and CDR2 is YYREEE (reference sequence). V trimming: 4 bases; J trimming: 0 bases; junction bases outside the gene matches: 11. The length of the CDR3 is 19 residues. CDR3 nucleotide sequence: TGTGCCAGCAGCCCCGGGACAGGGGGCGCTACGAAAGCCAAAAACATTCAGTACTTC. It translates to CASSPGTGGATKAKNIQYF.